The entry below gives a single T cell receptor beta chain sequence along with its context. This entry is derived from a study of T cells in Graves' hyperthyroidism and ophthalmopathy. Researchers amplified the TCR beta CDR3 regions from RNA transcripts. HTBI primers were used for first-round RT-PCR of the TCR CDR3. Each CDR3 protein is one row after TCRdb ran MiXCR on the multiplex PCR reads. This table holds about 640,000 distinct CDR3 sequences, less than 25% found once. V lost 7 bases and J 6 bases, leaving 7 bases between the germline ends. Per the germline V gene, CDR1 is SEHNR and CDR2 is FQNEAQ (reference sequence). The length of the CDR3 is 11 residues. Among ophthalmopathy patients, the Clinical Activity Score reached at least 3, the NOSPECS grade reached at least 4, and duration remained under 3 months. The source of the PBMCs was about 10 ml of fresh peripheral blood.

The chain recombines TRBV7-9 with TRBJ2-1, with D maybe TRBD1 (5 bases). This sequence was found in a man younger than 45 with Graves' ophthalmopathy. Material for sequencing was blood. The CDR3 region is CASIGANEQFF. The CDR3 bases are TGTGCCAGCATAGGGGCCAATGAGCAGTTCTTC.